These 8 T cell receptor beta chains were sequenced from one sample in a study of blood T cell repertoires in COVID-19. Assay: immunoSEQ multiplex PCR; the TCRdb copy retains only in-frame clones and omits some. The data contain 250,000 or so clones, over 70% of them singletons. Sequenced sample: peripheral blood. The receptors stem from a woman in her forties who had recovered from COVID-19.

V usage is TRBV14 and J usage is TRBJ2-7, with no clear D. Germline assignment: CDR1 SGHDN and CDR2 FVKESK. This CDR3 comprises 15 residues. V lost 3 bases and J lost 4, with 16 bases in between. This CDR3 is CASSHSLTGAYEQYF. CDR3 in DNA: TGTGCCAGCAGCCATAGCCTCACCGGAGCTTACGAGCAGTACTTC.

The chain combines TRBV7-6 with TRBJ1-1; D gene uncertain. V was clipped by 1 base and J by 0 bases, with 6 bases between them. CDR1 and CDR2 (germline): SGHVS, FNYEAQ. The CDR3 contains 14 residues. The CDR3 DNA reads TGTGCCAGCAGCTTAGGAGGGTTGAACACTGAAGCTTTCTTT. As protein: CASSLGGLNTEAFF.

This CDR3 is CASSLGGLYEQYF. CDR3 DNA sequence: TGTGCCAGCAGCTTAGGGGGGCTATACGAGCAGTACTTC. V and J are TRBV11-2 and TRBJ2-7; D possibly corresponds to TRBD1 (6 bases). Germline lookup yields CDR1 SGHAT and CDR2 FQNNGV. This CDR3 region has 13 residues. V was trimmed by 1 base and J by 4 bases, leaving 8 bases between them.

The chain is built from TRBV5-1 and TRBJ1-1; 10 bases agree with TRBD1. V shed 1 base and J 6 bases; nucleotides not matched to a gene: 3. The germline V gene encodes CDR1 SGHRS and CDR2 YFSETQ. The CDR3 totals 14 residues. CDR3 residues: CASSLRGTGAEAFF. As DNA, the CDR3 is TGCGCCAGCAGCTTGCGCGGGACAGGGGCTGAAGCTTTCTTT.

The chain uses TRBV7-8 and TRBJ1-5; D is possibly TRBD1 (5 bases). V dropped 1 base and J dropped 7 bases, with 8 bases sitting between them. Germline V gives CDR1 SGHVS, CDR2 FQNEAQ. CDR3 length: 13 residues. The CDR3 DNA follows: TGTGCCAGCAGCTTAGGGGGCCGGCAGCCCCAGCATTTT. It encodes CASSLGGRQPQHF. Based on the CDR3 plus reference TRBV7-8 and TRBJ1-5, the full variable domain is GAGVSQSPRYKVAKRGQDVALRCDPISGHVSLFWYQQALGQGPEFLTYFQNEAQLDKSGLPSDRFFAERPEGSVSTLKIQRTQQEDSAVYLCASSLGGRQPQHFGDGTRLSIL.

V gene TRBV5-4 combines with J gene TRBJ2-7; TRBD1 aligns across 8 bases. CDR1 SGHNT and CDR2 YYREEE come from the germline V gene (reference sequence). J gave up 6 bases and V 2 bases, and 7 bases lay outside the gene matches. This CDR3 region has 14 residues. CDR3 sequence: CASSLDRGPLEQYF. DNA of the CDR3: TGTGCCAGCAGCTTAGACAGGGGCCCCCTCGAGCAGTACTTC.

J is TRBJ1-1 and V is TRBV27; 7 bases match TRBD1. CDR3 length: 17 amino acids. The germline gives CDR1 MNHEY, CDR2 SMNVEV (reference sequence). V shed 0 bases, J shed 4 bases, and the junction held 11 bases outside the gene matches. The CDR3 DNA reads as TGTGCCAGCAGTTTATCGCGACAGGGAAACGAGGGCACTGAAGCTTTCTTT. Translated, it gives CASSLSRQGNEGTEAFF.

The chain carries TRBV12-5 and TRBJ1-3, with 9 bases that match TRBD1. With V trimmed by 4 bases and J by 1 base, 8 bases remained unmatched. This CDR3 is built from 17 residues. Germline V lookup: CDR1 LGHNT, CDR2 FRNRAP. CDR3 DNA: TGTGCTAGTGGTTCCTGGGACAGGGCTACATCTGGAAACACCATATATTTT. This codes for CASGSWDRATSGNTIYF.